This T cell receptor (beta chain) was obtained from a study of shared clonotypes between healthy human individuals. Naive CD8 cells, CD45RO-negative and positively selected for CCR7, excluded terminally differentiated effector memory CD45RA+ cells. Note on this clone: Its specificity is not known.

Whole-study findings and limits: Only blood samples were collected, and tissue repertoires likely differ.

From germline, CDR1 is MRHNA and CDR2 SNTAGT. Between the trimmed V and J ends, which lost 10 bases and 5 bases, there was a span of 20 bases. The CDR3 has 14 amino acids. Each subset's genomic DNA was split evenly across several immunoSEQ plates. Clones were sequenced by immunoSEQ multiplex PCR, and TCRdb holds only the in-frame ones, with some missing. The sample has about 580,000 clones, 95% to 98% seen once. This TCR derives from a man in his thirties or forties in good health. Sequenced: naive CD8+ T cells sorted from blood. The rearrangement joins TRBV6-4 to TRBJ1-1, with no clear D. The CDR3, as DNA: TGTGCCACACGTTCGGACCCACCGGGGACTGAAGCTTTCTTT. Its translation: CATRSDPPGTEAFF.